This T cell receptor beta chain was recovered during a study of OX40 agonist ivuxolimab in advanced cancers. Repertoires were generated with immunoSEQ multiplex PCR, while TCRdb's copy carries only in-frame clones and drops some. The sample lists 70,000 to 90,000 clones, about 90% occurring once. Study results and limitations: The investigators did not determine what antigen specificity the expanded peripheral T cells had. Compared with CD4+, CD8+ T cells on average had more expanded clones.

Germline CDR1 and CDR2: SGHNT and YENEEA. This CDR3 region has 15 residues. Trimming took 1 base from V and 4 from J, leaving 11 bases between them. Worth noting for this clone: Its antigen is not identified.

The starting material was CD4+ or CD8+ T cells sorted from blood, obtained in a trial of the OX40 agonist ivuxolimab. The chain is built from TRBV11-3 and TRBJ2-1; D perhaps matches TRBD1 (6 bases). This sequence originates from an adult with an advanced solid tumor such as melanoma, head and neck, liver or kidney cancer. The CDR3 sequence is CASSLGWQGYNEQFF. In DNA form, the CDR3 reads TGTGCCAGCAGCTTAGGGTGGCAGGGGTACAATGAGCAGTTCTTC.